This paragraph covers one T cell receptor (beta chain) sequence. Its antigen remains undetermined. It has no much larger one-base neighbor in the sample; base qualities were not kept. The sample comes from a study of beta chain features in type 1 diabetes (dated by TCRdb to 2017 to 2018). The study in broad terms: Mean age, gender distribution, total cell number and subset yield were not different between patients and healthy donors. A total of 107,917,701 sorted cells were examined across all samples, and the number of cells per subset was strongly correlated with RNA yield. The study compared the TCRB repertoires of sorted circulating CD4+ T cell subsets in recently diagnosed type 1 diabetes patients with those in matched healthy donors. Naive and central memory subsets were obtained from all 30 or so donors, but regulatory and stem cell-like memory subsets were isolated from only 8 patients and roughly eight healthy donors.

All of the isolated RNA was reverse transcribed with the High Capacity cDNA Reverse Transcription Kit, so expressed TCRB transcripts were sequenced. Deep immunoSEQ sequencing was applied to naive, central memory and regulatory T cell samples, giving an average of about 3.57 million total reads per sample. Sorted cells were lysed in RLT buffer and RNA was extracted with DNase-treated RNeasy Micro or Mini kits, depending on cell number. To prevent cross-contamination, each cell subset was processed individually, whereas patient and healthy donor samples were processed jointly. The immunoSEQ multiplex PCR was used to amplify TCRB sequences from cDNA, yielding 87-bp fragments that span the CDR3 region. Sequencing of the amplicons was performed on the Illumina HiSeq platform. The original methods were these. Synthetic template baselines were used to correct PCR bias computationally, reads within Hamming distance 2 were collapsed, and singletons that could not be merged were discarded. Reads were aligned against IMGT to assign V, D and J genes, CDR3 length and insertions or deletions at six rearrangement sites. Within each subset, clonotype counts were normalized to sorted cell number, after which true diversity and Gini coefficients were computed with the tcR R package. Repertoire sharing was quantified using the overlap coefficient calculated on TCRB nucleotide sequences. Out-of-frame TCRB sequences from naive cells were analyzed to stand in for the pre-selection repertoire. The source is immuneACCESS, and TCRdb retained only in-frame sequences with V and J called. Part of the clones is not carried over; for the studies checked, unresolved V genes explain less than half of this, and the remainder is unexplained. That table gives V, J and clone size, and the DNA gave D and trimming. Across this sample there are fewer than 450,000 clones, with less than 15% seen only once. Approximately 0.016% of the sample belongs to the ten largest clones.

Study-wide findings and limitations: Naive, central memory and regulatory TCRB repertoires appeared to be more similar among patients than among healthy donors. Shorter templates might have been favored by PCR, but patient and control samples were amplified and corrected together, so both groups would have been affected equally by any skew. Only small numbers of individuals were included in the HLA sub-analyses, which left unresolved whether HLA type had any influence on TCRB rearrangement. At VDJ recombination sites, type 1 diabetes patients had fewer insertions and more deleted nucleotides, which implies abnormalities in thymic rearrangement. In all four CD4+ subsets, TCRB CDR3 length was moderately but significantly shorter in type 1 diabetes patients. Because cDNA rather than genomic DNA was sequenced, highly expressing activated cells could have been over-represented, although no difference in activation and CD3 levels was found between groups.

Each donor gave one peripheral blood draw, around 100 mL on average, collected into heparinised tubes. A BD FACSAria II was used to sort naive, central memory, regulatory and stem cell-like memory CD4+ T cells with a panel that included CD45RO, CCR7, CD25, CD127, CD95 and CD27. All sorted populations exceeded 95% purity. PBMCs were isolated immediately by Lymphoprep density gradient centrifugation and stained directly without culture. So that batch effects would be minimized, each experiment stained and sorted samples in pairs, pairing one healthy donor with one patient. The sample consisted of naive CD4+ T cells from blood. The cell subset or site label here, explained by the study, means: true naive CD4+ T cells. This receptor was taken from a woman younger than 30 with type 1 diabetes.

This receptor has the CDR3 CSANGGTQYF. The nucleotide sequence is given as TGCAGTGCTAACGGGGGGACCCAGTACTTC. In this chain, TRBV20-1 is recombined with TRBJ2-5; TRBD2 might be the D gene, on 6 matching bases. The CDR3 runs 10 residues from the cysteine to the phenylalanine. The entry retains the CDR3 DNA only, 30 bases that are in frame from base 1. Per the germline V gene (reference sequence), DFQATT is the CDR1 and SNEGSKA is the CDR2. V is reduced by 4 bases and J by 7 bases, leaving a spacing of 7 bases between them.